Detailed here is one T cell receptor (beta chain). Its specificity is unknown. Generated by immunoSEQ multiplex PCR, the TCRdb table keeps only in-frame clones and is missing some. Among over a million clones, around 98.5% were seen once, and the ten largest hold 0.3% to 0.45%. V dropped 7 bases and J dropped 7 bases, with 19 bases sitting between them. The CDR3 totals 14 residues. CDR1 and CDR2 (germline): MNHNY, SVGAGI (reference sequence). This sample was taken from a study of shared clonotypes between healthy human individuals. Study at large: Per donor, CD8 memory used one plate, CD8 naive used two, CD4 memory used three and CD4 naive used three. General study points: Naive subsets typically showed greater estimated richness than memory subsets.

Sequences were obtained from naive CD4+ T cells sorted from blood. The sample's subset: CD45RA+ positively selected. The TCR comes from a man aged 25 to 40 in good health. The chain carries TRBV6-6 and TRBJ1-2, with D possibly being TRBD1 (6 bases). The CDR3 region has the DNA TGTGCCAGCACCTCAATGAGGGGGGATGCTGGCTACACCTTC. Translating it yields CASTSMRGDAGYTF.